The clone carrying this T cell receptor beta chain was counted ten times or more. Its antigen remains unknown. Construction of the TCRbeta library involved unique molecular identifiers. TCRdb ran MiXCR on the PCR reads and lists one entry per CDR3 protein. Of hundreds of thousands of distinct CDR3 sequences detected, roughly 13% appear once; the ten largest clones hold around 2.2%. The ends were cut back, 7 bases at V and 6 bases at J, with 15 bases in the middle. Germline V lookup: CDR1 MNHEY, CDR2 SVGEGT. The CDR3 covers 14 residues. The sample originates from a study of T-cell reconstitution after alpha-beta-depleted transplantation in children. Overall study results and limits: The main origin of T-cell counts and diversity one year after transplant was newly produced T cells. Expanded graft clones, several hundred of them, were reportedly the source of alpha-beta T cells about two months after transplant. Diversity of TCRbeta at day 60 was high in some patients, arising from surviving recipient T cells and thymic progenitors.

This clonotype was obtained from a male patient between 10 and 17 years old who had a stem cell transplant for acute myeloid leukemia, so the T cells may come from the graft donor. The sample was PBMCs, mostly from graft donor cells, taken 360 days after TCRalphabeta/CD19-depleted stem cell transplant. The chain couples TRBV6-2 or TRBV6-3 to TRBJ2-2; D is possibly TRBD2 (5 bases). CDR3 sequence (DNA): TGTGCCAGCACCATGGACTCTGGACCCGGGGAGCTGTTTTTT. Its translation: CASTMDSGPGELFF.